This T cell receptor (beta chain) was sequenced during a study of immune evolution from preneoplasia to lung adenocarcinoma. The CDR3 runs 14 residues. Germline V gene lookup returns CDR1 PRHDT and CDR2 FYEKMQ (reference sequence). Unmatched junction bases numbered 8, after V lost 5 bases and J lost 5 bases. This clone was recorded a few times. Sequencing was performed with immunoSEQ multiplex PCR; in TCRdb, only in-frame clones are kept and a portion is missing. Counted here are around 6,100 clones, roughly 82% occurring once; the ten biggest clones make up under 8.5%. This chain joins TRBV13 and TRBJ1-2; TRBD1 agrees at 7 bases. Sequencing used FFPE lung adenocarcinoma in situ tissue. This TCR came from a person aged 55-80 years with lung adenocarcinoma. This chain's CDR3 is CASSNDRVRYGYTF. The DNA of the CDR3 is TGTGCCAGCAGCAACGACAGGGTGAGGTATGGCTACACCTTC.